This T cell receptor (beta chain) was recorded in a study of blood T cell repertoires in COVID-19. Study-level background: The study drew acute and convalescent COVID-19 samples from the United States, Italy and Spain.

Patients from Seattle were sampled longitudinally, starting during active infection. From germline, CDR1 is SGHNT and CDR2 YYREEE (reference sequence). The V gene end was trimmed by 10 bases and the J gene end by 5 bases; junction bases not matched to a gene: 7. The CDR3 extends over 15 amino acids. Only in-frame clones appear in the TCRdb table, and some are missing; sequencing was by immunoSEQ multiplex PCR. The sample shows approximately 110,000 clones, roughly 85% of them seen only once. This sequence was found in a woman aged 60-75 years with COVID-19, enrolled during active disease. Sequencing was done on a sample of peripheral blood. The chain combines TRBV5-4 with TRBJ2-2; 14 bases are shared with TRBD2. The CDR3 DNA follows: TGTGCCGAGGGGACTAGCGGGGGTGGAACCGGGGAGCTGTTTTTT. As protein: CAEGTSGGGTGELFF.